This paragraph covers one T cell receptor (beta chain) sequence. CDR1 and CDR2 from the germline V gene are LGHDT and YNNKEL (reference sequence). V shed 7 bases, J shed 4 bases, and the junction held 16 bases outside the gene matches. This CDR3 has 20 residues. Conversion of TCR transcripts into cDNA relied on 5'RACE template switching, which added a universal primer site and UMIs. TCRdb re-called the 5' RACE reads with MiXCR, one entry per CDR3 protein. The table shows tens of thousands of distinct CDR3 sequences, with less than 7% occurring only once. The data were taken from a study of T cells after yellow fever vaccination. The study, taken as a whole, reports: For sorted memory subsets on day 0, almost all vaccine-responding clonotypes were undetectable.

This rearrangement joins TRBV3-1 to TRBJ2-6, with TRBD2 matching over 13 bases. This clonotype was sampled from a man aged 25 to 40 who received the YFV17D yellow fever vaccine. Sequenced here: PBMCs, either bulk or a sorted T-cell subset (CD4+, CD8+, memory, or dextramer-sorted; not recorded which), sampled 15 days after the yellow fever booster vaccination. The CDR3 bases are TGTGCCAGCACCATTGGGGTCCGTACTAGCGGGAGGGAAGGGGCCAACGTCCTGACTTTC. It translates to CASTIGVRTSGREGANVLTF.